This entry describes one T cell receptor beta chain. Its antigen is currently unknown. 13 Jbeta primers and 60 Vbeta primers were used for the PCR. Assay: immunoSEQ multiplex PCR; the TCRdb copy retains only in-frame clones and omits some. The sample contains around 140,000 clones, roughly 78% of which appear only once. The data belong to a study of cytomegalovirus exposure and HLA in healthy donors. Turning to the study itself: Out of 398 genotyped donors, roughly 83% belonged to the Caucasian-associated ancestry cluster.

General study points: TCR beta V- and J-gene trimming was later associated with a missense DCLRE1C variant. As a later analysis revealed, the rate of TCR association differed by HLA locus, with DRB1 most and HLA-C fewest.

The donors (healthy individuals) were bone marrow donors. This CDR3 is 15 amino acids long. Trimming removed 4 bases from V and 5 bases from J, with 18 bases in between. CDR1 SGHKS and CDR2 YYEKEE come from the germline V gene (reference sequence). This chain connects TRBV5-5 to TRBJ1-2, with D perhaps TRBD1 (5 bases). Sequenced input: PBMCs. This TCR was recovered from a man aged 45-60 years in good health and CMV-seropositive. The CDR3 DNA reads as TGTGCCAGCAGCGGTTTTGCTCGGGGGACGTATGGCTACACCTTC. This gives the protein CASSGFARGTYGYTF.